The entry below describes one TCR beta chain. These data belong to a study of blood T cell repertoires in COVID-19. The CDR3 has 18 amino acids. The J segment lost 1 base and the V segment lost 1 base, leaving 7 bases of the junction unmatched. CDR1 and CDR2 from the germline V gene are MDHEN and SYDVKM. TCRdb keeps only in-frame clones here, not all; method: immunoSEQ multiplex PCR. Among around 310,000 clones listed, nearly 90% were seen once. The receptor comes from a woman between 40 and 55 years old with COVID-19, enrolled during active disease. This rearrangement joins TRBV28 to TRBJ2-2; 9 bases map to TRBD2. Sequences were obtained from peripheral blood. The CDR3 DNA reads TGTGCCAGCAGTTTATTAGCAAGCGGGAGGAGGAACACCGGGGAGCTGTTTTTT. Translating gives CASSLLASGRRNTGELFF.